This T cell receptor beta chain appears in the sequencing data of a study of blood T cell repertoires in COVID-19. Participants were aged about 18 to 89 years from 24 US areas. Cohort 3 donors counted as recovered after two negative PCRs, clearance, or resolved symptoms. The protocol was immunoSEQ multiplex PCR, while the TCRdb copy is restricted to in-frame clones and leaves out a portion. Of about 180,000 clones listed, roughly 88% are singletons. Trimming at V came to 3 bases and at J to 7 bases, leaving 10 bases not matched to a gene. CDR3 length: 16 residues. Per germline, CDR1 MDHEN and CDR2 SYDVKM.

Sequencing input: PBMCs or T cells enriched from blood (not recorded which). The sequence was obtained from a woman aged 18-30 years who had recovered from COVID-19. The chain recombines TRBV28 with TRBJ1-5; TRBD1 matches 9 bases. The CDR3 here is CASSLADRGWRQPQHF. CDR3 coding DNA: TGTGCCAGCAGTTTGGCGGACAGGGGTTGGAGGCAGCCCCAGCATTTT.